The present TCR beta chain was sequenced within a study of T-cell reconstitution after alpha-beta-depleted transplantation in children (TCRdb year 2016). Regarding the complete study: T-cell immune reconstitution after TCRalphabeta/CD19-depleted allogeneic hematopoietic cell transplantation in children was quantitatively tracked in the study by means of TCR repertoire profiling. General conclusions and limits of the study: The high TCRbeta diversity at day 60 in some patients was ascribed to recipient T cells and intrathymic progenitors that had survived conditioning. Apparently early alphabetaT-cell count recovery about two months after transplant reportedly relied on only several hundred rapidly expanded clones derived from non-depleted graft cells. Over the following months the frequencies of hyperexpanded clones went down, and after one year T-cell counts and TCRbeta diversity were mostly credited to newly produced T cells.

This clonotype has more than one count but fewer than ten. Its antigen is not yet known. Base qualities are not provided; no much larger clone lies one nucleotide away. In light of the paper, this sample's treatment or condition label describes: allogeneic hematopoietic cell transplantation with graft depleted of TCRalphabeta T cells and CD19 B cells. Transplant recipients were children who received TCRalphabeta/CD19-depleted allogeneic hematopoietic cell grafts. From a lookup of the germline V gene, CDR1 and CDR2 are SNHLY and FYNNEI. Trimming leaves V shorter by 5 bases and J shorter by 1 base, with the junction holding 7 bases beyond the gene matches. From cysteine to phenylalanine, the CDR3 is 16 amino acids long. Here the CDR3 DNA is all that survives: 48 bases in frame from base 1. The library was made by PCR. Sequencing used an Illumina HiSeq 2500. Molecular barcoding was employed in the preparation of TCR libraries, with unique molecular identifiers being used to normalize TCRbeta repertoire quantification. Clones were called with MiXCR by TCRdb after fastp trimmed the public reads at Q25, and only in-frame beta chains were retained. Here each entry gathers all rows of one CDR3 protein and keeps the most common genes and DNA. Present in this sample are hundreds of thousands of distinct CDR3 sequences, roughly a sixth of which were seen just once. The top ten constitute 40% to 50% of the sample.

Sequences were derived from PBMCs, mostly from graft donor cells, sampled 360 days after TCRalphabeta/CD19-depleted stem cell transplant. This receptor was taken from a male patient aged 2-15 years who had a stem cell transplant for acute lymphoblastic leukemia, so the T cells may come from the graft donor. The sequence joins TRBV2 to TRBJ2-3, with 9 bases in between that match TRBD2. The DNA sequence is TGTGCCAGCAGTCCTCTGGGACTAGCCGGCACAGATACGCAGTATTTT. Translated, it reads CASSPLGLAGTDTQYF.